This TCR beta chain comes out of a study of CD8 T cell repertoires and HIV-1 epitope variants. In the study overall: Twenty-five autologous and known Gag and Nef epitope variant peptides each stimulated T cells separately. Findings of the study overall: Fewer than ten TCR beta clonotypes were antigen-specific, 6 or 7 apparently recognizing autologous or escape variants.

TCRdb keeps only in-frame clones here, not all; method: immunoSEQ multiplex PCR. The repertoire holds about 5,900 clones, with about 70% as singletons. With 0 bases removed from V and 1 base from J, the gap between germline ends came to 7 bases. The CDR3 is made up of 15 amino acids. Germline V gene sequence: CDR1 LGHNA, CDR2 YSLEER. As regards this clone: Its target is not known.

Sequencing used cultured CD8+ T cells derived from PBMCs. This sequence originates from a male donor with HIV. The chain employs TRBV4-3 and TRBJ1-5; D might be TRBD1 (5 bases). CDR3 protein: CASSQEEGSNQPQHF. The DNA for the CDR3 is TGCGCCAGCAGCCAAGAAGAGGGGAGCAATCAGCCCCAGCATTTT.